These 27 T cell receptor beta chains share one sample of origin, sequenced in a study of blood T cell repertoires in COVID-19. The repertoire was sequenced with immunoSEQ multiplex PCR; TCRdb's copy has only in-frame clones and lacks some. Counted here are 150,000 to 200,000 clones, approximately 87% occurring once; the ten biggest clones make up 12%. Sequenced input: peripheral blood. These receptors all come from a woman in her 70s with COVID-19, enrolled during active disease.

This clone was counted between two and nine times. As DNA, the CDR3 is TGCGCCAGCCTGCGGGAGGGAGGCAATTCACCCCTCCACTTT. This codes for CASLREGGNSPLHF. J is TRBJ1-6 and V is TRBV10-2; D ambiguous. V shed 8 bases and J shed 7 bases, with 15 bases lying between them. CDR3 length equals 14 residues. The germline CDR1 and CDR2 sequences are WSHSY and SAAADI.

The chain couples TRBV25-1 to TRBJ1-3; TRBD1 matches at 9 bases. The CDR3 runs 15 residues. Germline CDR1 and CDR2: MGHDK and SYGVNS. Germline trimming cut 4 bases from V and 2 bases from J; bases unmatched to any gene: 3. CDR3 region: CASSARQGAGNTIYF. CDR3 DNA: TGTGCCAGCAGTGCACGACAGGGGGCTGGAAACACCATATATTTT.

J is TRBJ2-3 and V is TRBV9; D is perhaps TRBD2 (5 bases). Deletions cut 0 bases from V and 0 bases from J, with 14 bases between. The germline gives CDR1 SGDLS, CDR2 YYNGEE. This CDR3 has 17 amino acids. CDR3 in amino acids: CASSVGVLRGSTDTQYF. The CDR3 DNA is TGTGCCAGCAGCGTAGGGGTATTACGGGGAAGCACAGATACGCAGTATTTT.

The chain combines TRBV30 with TRBJ2-1; unclear D gene. The length of the CDR3 is 14 residues. V lost 3 bases and J lost 1, with 10 bases in between. CDR1 and CDR2 from the germline V gene are GTSNPN and SVGIG (reference sequence). The CDR3 region has the DNA TGTGCCTGGAGCCCACTACGGTCCTACAATGAGCAGTTCTTC. It specifies CAWSPLRSYNEQFF.

This chain connects TRBV5-1 to TRBJ2-3, with D possibly matching TRBD1 (5 bases). The V end was cut by 2 bases, the J end by 2 bases, with 9 bases between. Germline V gene lookup returns CDR1 SGHRS and CDR2 YFSETQ. The CDR3 has 14 residues. The CDR3 nucleotides are TGCGCCAGCAGCTTTGTAGGGGACACAGATACGCAGTATTTT. It is translated as CASSFVGDTDTQYF.

The V gene is TRBV12-5, the J gene TRBJ1-1, with TRBD1 as a possible D gene (5 bases). The ends were cut back, 3 bases at V and 2 bases at J, with 10 bases in the middle. From germline, CDR1 is LGHNT and CDR2 FRNRAP. CDR3 length: 14 amino acids. The chain's CDR3 is CASGLGGANTEAFF. CDR3 sequence (DNA): TGTGCTAGTGGTTTAGGAGGGGCTAACACTGAAGCTTTCTTT.

This rearrangement joins TRBV28 to TRBJ1-4, with D maybe TRBD1 (5 bases). The V end lost 4 bases, the J end lost 8 bases, and 8 bases lay between the germline ends. The CDR3 is 12 residues long. CDR1 and CDR2 from the germline V gene are MDHEN and SYDVKM. CDR3 sequence (DNA): TGTGCCAGCAGTTGGGGGAGGGAAAAACTGTTTTTT. Translated, it gives CASSWGREKLFF. The full variable domain, with the rest looked up from reference TRBV28 and TRBJ1-4, is DVKVTQSSRYLVKRTGEKVFLECVQDMDHENMFWYRQDPGLGLRLIYFSYDVKMKEKGDIPEGYSVSREKKERFSLILESASTNQTSMYLCASSWGREKLFFGSGTQLSVL.

CDR3 sequence: CASSSLTTSGRRDIQYF. The CDR3 bases are TGTGCCAGCAGCTCTTTGACTACTAGCGGGAGGAGGGACATTCAGTACTTC. J is TRBJ2-4 and V is TRBV7-2, with 12 positions matching TRBD2. The CDR3 is 17 amino acids. CDR1 is SGHTA and CDR2 is FQGNSA in the germline V gene. Trimming at V came to 4 bases and at J to 8 bases, leaving 12 bases not matched to a gene.

The chain is built from TRBV30 and TRBJ2-7; D remains ambiguous. There are 13 residues in the CDR3. CDR1 and CDR2 (germline): GTSNPN, SVGIG (reference sequence). V was cut by 1 base and J by 3 bases, with 10 bases left in between. The CDR3 nucleotides read TGTGCCTGGAGTGCGACACTGAGCTACGAGCAGTACTTC. Residues: CAWSATLSYEQYF.

The rearrangement uses TRBV6-5 and TRBJ1-4; 8 bases line up with TRBD1. Germline loops: CDR1 MNHEY, CDR2 SVGAGI. V dropped 7 bases and J dropped 5; count of bases not matched to a gene: 6. The CDR3 sequence is 14 residues long. CDR3 DNA sequence: TGTGCCAGCAACAGGGACAGGAAGAATGAAAAACTGTTTTTT. This translates into CASNRDRKNEKLFF.

The rearrangement links TRBV28 to TRBJ1-4, with 8 nucleotides matching TRBD1. Trimming cost V 4 bases and J 3 bases; bases outside gene matches: 4. CDR3 length equals 15 residues. The germline CDR1 and CDR2 sequences are MDHEN and SYDVKM. In DNA, the CDR3 is TGTGCCAGCAGTTCGACAGGGGCGGCTAATGAAAAACTGTTTTTT. It translates to CASSSTGAANEKLFF.

The V and J genes are TRBV24-1 and TRBJ2-2; the D gene is possibly TRBD2 (6 bases). The CDR3 extends over 14 amino acids. Germline V gene sequence: CDR1 KGHDR, CDR2 SFDVKD. V was clipped by 2 bases and J by 7 bases, with 10 bases between them. The CDR3 here is CATSDWGDGGELFF. For the CDR3, the DNA is TGTGCCACCAGTGATTGGGGGGATGGCGGGGAGCTGTTTTTT.

V is TRBV18 and J is TRBJ2-5, with 15 bases lining up with TRBD2. The trim removed 8 bases at V and 3 bases at J, leaving 7 bases unmatched. CDR1 and CDR2 from the germline V gene are KGHSH and LQKENI. CDR3 length: 16 amino acids. The chain's CDR3 is CASTPGLAGGKETQYF. The CDR3 region has the DNA TGTGCCAGCACTCCGGGACTAGCGGGAGGAAAAGAGACCCAGTACTTC. Supplemented by reference TRBV18 and TRBJ2-5, the full variable domain reads NAGVMQNPRHLVRRRGQEARLRCSPMKGHSHVYWYRQLPEEGLKFMVYLQKENIIDESGMPKERFSAEFPKEGPSILRIQQVVRGDSAAYFCASTPGLAGGKETQYFGPGTRLLVL.

The CDR3 loop reads CASSQDERFYGYTF. As DNA, the CDR3 is TGTGCCAGCAGCCAAGACGAGAGGTTTTATGGCTACACCTTC. The chain uses TRBV4-2 and TRBJ1-2, with D unclear. Germline loops: CDR1 LGHNA, CDR2 YNFKEQ. V lost 0 bases and J lost 5, with 10 bases in between. This CDR3 is built from 14 residues.

This clone appeared a few times. The chain employs TRBV28 and TRBJ1-2; D is unresolved. From germline, CDR1 is MDHEN and CDR2 SYDVKM. The V gene lost 2 bases and the J gene lost 8 bases, with 6 bases spanning the gap. The CDR3 spans 11 residues. The CDR3 spells CASSLAYGYTF. As DNA, the CDR3 is TGTGCCAGCAGTTTAGCCTACGGCTACACCTTC.

This chain joins TRBV6-4 and TRBJ2-1; 8 bases line up with TRBD1. The germline V gene encodes CDR1 MRHNA and CDR2 SNTAGT. The CDR3 sequence is 13 residues long. V lost 5 bases and J lost 5; bases outside the gene matches: 2. This CDR3 reads CASSRDRNNEQFF. DNA for the CDR3: TGTGCCAGCAGTCGGGACAGGAACAATGAGCAGTTCTTC.

This chain joins TRBV9 and TRBJ1-2; 9 bases map to TRBD1. The CDR3 is made up of 14 amino acids. Germline assignment: CDR1 SGDLS and CDR2 YYNGEE. V shed 8 bases and J 4 bases; nucleotides not matched to a gene: 9. The CDR3 DNA follows: TGTGCCAGTTCTAAGGACAGGGGACTCTATGGCTACACCTTC. Residues: CASSKDRGLYGYTF.

The chain carries TRBV7-9 and TRBJ2-7, with D possibly being TRBD1 (6 bases). Germline loops: CDR1 SEHNR, CDR2 FQNEAQ (reference sequence). V was cut by 5 bases and J by 3 bases, with 8 bases left in between. The length of the CDR3 is 12 residues. The CDR3 protein is CASSMDSYEQYF. The DNA of the CDR3 is TGTGCCAGCAGCATGGACAGCTACGAGCAGTACTTC. The entire variable domain, with the rest obtained from reference TRBV7-9 and TRBJ2-7, is as follows: DTGVSQNPRHKITKRGQNVTFRCDPISEHNRLYWYRQTLGQGPEFLTYFQNEAQLEKSRLLSDRFSAERPKGSFSTLEIQRTEQGDSAMYLCASSMDSYEQYFGPGTRLTVT.

The V gene is TRBV30, the J gene TRBJ2-5, with 7 bases identical to TRBD2. The J segment lost 0 bases and the V segment lost 1 base, leaving 5 bases of the junction unmatched. Per the germline V gene, CDR1 is GTSNPN and CDR2 is SVGIG (reference sequence). The CDR3 is made up of 15 amino acids. CDR3: CAWSGWLADQETQYF. The CDR3, as DNA: TGTGCCTGGAGTGGATGGCTAGCGGACCAAGAGACCCAGTACTTC.

The chain employs TRBV6-6 and TRBJ1-1; weak D call: TRBD1 (5 bases). Germline assignment: CDR1 MNHNY and CDR2 SVGAGI (reference sequence). CDR3 length: 13 amino acids. Trimming took off 4 bases at V and 2 bases at J, with 8 bases between the two ends. CDR3 sequence reads: CASSSGSNTEAFF. CDR3 DNA: TGTGCCAGCAGTTCAGGGTCTAACACTGAAGCTTTCTTT.

This clone was recorded only once. The genes are TRBV28 and TRBJ1-5; 7 nucleotides match TRBD1. This CDR3 has 17 residues. Germline V gene sequence: CDR1 MDHEN, CDR2 SYDVKM. Trimming at V came to 4 bases and at J to 9 bases, leaving 18 bases not matched to a gene. Here the CDR3 DNA reads TGTGCCAGCAGTTACGGAGGGGGCGCCGGTAATTTCGGGCCCCAGCATTTT. This codes for CASSYGGGAGNFGPQHF.

This clone was observed a handful of times. The chain carries TRBV29-1 and TRBJ2-3, with D possibly TRBD2 on 5 matching bases. The germline CDR1 and CDR2 sequences are SQVTM and ANQGSEA. V lost 2 bases, J lost 0 bases, and 9 bases lay in between. CDR3 size: 14 residues. Here the CDR3 reads CSVERTASTDTQYF. In DNA, the CDR3 is TGCAGCGTTGAAAGGACTGCTAGCACAGATACGCAGTATTTT.

The chain links TRBV19 to TRBJ1-5; TRBD1 matches 7 bases. Trimming at V came to 4 bases and at J to 0 bases, leaving 6 bases not matched to a gene. The CDR3 sequence is 16 residues long. Germline V gene sequence: CDR1 LNHDA, CDR2 SQIVND (reference sequence). The CDR3 DNA follows: TGTGCCAGTAGTACCCGACAGGGACATAGCAATCAGCCCCAGCATTTT. Its translation: CASSTRQGHSNQPQHF. Filled out from reference TRBV19 and TRBJ1-5, the complete variable domain reads DGGITQSPKYLFRKEGQNVTLSCEQNLNHDAMYWYRQDPGQGLRLIYYSQIVNDFQKGDIAEGYSVSREKKESFPLTVTSAQKNPTAFYLCASSTRQGHSNQPQHFGDGTRLSIL.

The chain uses TRBV12-3 or TRBV12-4 and TRBJ1-2, with D uncertain. The length of the CDR3 is 11 residues. V lost 3 bases, J lost 7 bases, and 6 bases lay in between. The CDR3 DNA is TGTGCCAGCAGTTTTGAGGGTGGCTACACCTTC. This encodes CASSFEGGYTF.

V is TRBV29-1 and J is TRBJ1-1; possible D gene TRBD1, 5 bases. The V end lost 5 bases, the J end lost 1 base, and 14 bases lay between the germline ends. This CDR3 has 14 residues. Germline CDR1 reads SQVTM; CDR2 reads ANQGSEA. The CDR3 sequence: CSVSPQAGNTEAFF. The CDR3 DNA reads TGCAGCGTTTCCCCACAGGCTGGGAACACTGAAGCTTTCTTT.

This clone was counted once. This chain links TRBV19 with TRBJ2-7; TRBD1 agrees at 9 bases. Germline V lookup: CDR1 LNHDA, CDR2 SQIVND (reference sequence). V shed 10 bases, J shed 7 bases, and the junction held 8 bases outside the gene matches. This CDR3 has 12 amino acids. The CDR3 sequence is CATGTGMWEQYF. The DNA of the CDR3 is TGTGCCACCGGGACAGGGATGTGGGAGCAGTACTTC.

This chain connects TRBV30 to TRBJ1-6; D gene unclear. Germline assignment: CDR1 GTSNPN and CDR2 SVGIG (reference sequence). The CDR3 consists of 15 residues. The ends were cut back, 2 bases at V and 9 bases at J, with 17 bases in the middle. The CDR3 here is CAWSRSIVDSSPLHF. CDR3 DNA: TGTGCCTGGAGTAGAAGCATCGTCGATAGTTCACCCCTCCACTTT.